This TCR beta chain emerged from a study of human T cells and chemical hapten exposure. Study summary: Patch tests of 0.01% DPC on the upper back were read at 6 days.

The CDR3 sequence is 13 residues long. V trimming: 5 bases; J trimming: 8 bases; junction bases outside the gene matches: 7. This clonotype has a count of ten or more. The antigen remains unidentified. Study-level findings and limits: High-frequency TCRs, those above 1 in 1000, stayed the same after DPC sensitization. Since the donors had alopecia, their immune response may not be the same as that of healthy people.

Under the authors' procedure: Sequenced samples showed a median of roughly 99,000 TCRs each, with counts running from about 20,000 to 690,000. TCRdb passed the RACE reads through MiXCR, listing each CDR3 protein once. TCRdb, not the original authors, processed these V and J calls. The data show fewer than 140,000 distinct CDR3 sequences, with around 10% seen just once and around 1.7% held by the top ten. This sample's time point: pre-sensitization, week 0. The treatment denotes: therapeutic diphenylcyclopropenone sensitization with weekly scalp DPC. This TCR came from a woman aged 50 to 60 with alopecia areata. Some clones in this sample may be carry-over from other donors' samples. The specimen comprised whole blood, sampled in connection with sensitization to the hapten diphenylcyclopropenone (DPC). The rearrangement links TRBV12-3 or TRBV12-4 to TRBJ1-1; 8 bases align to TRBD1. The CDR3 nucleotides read TGTGCCAGCAGTCTTGGACAGGGTTTAGAAGCTTTCTTT. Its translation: CASSLGQGLEAFF.